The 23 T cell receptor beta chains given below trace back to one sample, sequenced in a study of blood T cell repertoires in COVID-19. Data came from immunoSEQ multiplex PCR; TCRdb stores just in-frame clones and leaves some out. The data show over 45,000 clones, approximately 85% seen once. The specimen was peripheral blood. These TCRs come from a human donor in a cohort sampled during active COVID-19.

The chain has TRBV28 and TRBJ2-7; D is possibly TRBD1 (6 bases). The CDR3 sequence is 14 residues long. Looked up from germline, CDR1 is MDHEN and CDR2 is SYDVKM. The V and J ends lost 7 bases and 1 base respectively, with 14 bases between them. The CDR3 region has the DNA TGTGCCAGCATCCGATCAGGGGATTCCTACGAGCAGTACTTC. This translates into CASIRSGDSYEQYF.

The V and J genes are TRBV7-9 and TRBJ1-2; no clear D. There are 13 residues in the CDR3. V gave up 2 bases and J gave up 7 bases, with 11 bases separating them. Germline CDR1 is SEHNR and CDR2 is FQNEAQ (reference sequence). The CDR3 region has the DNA TGTGCCAGCAGCTTAATTAGTGAGATTGGCTACACCTTC. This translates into CASSLISEIGYTF.

The DNA of the CDR3 is TGCAGTGCTAGTCGGGTAGGGCGGGAGCCAAATGAGCAGTTCTTC. As protein: CSASRVGREPNEQFF. The gene calls are TRBV20-1 and TRBJ2-1; 7 nucleotides agree with TRBD2. Trimming removed 3 bases from V and 7 bases from J; junction bases left unmatched: 12. Germline CDR1 and CDR2: DFQATT and SNEGSKA (reference sequence). The CDR3 length is 15 residues.

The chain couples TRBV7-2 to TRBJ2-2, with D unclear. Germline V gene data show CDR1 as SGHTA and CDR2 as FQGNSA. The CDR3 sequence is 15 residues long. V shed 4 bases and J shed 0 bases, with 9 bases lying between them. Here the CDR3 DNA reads TGTGCCAGCAGCTCCCGGGTGGCGAACACCGGGGAGCTGTTTTTT. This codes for CASSSRVANTGELFF.

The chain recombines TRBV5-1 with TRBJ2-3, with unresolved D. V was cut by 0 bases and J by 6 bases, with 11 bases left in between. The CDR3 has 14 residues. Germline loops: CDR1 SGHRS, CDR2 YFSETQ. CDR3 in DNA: TGCGCCAGCAGCTTGGAGGCTAGTGGGGATACGCAGTATTTT. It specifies CASSLEASGDTQYF.

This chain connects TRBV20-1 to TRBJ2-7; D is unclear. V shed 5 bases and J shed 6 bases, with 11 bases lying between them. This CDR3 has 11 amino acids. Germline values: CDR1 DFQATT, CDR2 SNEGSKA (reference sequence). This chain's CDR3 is CSAAPTVEQYF. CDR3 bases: TGCAGTGCTGCCCCAACAGTCGAGCAGTACTTC.

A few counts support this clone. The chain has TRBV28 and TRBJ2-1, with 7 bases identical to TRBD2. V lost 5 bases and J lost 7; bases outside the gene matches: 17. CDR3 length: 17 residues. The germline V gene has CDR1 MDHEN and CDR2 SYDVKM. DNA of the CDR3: TGTGCCAGCAGTCTCCCCACCTACGGGAGGCGGTTAAATGAGCAGTTCTTC. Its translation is CASSLPTYGRRLNEQFF.

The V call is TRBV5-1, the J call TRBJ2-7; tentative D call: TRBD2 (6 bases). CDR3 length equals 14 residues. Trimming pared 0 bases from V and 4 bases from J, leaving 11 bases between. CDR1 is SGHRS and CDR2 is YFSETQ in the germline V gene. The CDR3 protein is CASSLGGRRYEQYF. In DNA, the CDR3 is TGCGCCAGCAGCTTGGGTGGGAGGAGGTACGAGCAGTACTTC. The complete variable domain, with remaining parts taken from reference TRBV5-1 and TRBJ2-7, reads KAGVTQTPRYLIKTRGQQVTLSCSPISGHRSVSWYQQTPGQGLQFLFEYFSETQRNKGNFPGRFSGRQFSNSRSEMNVSTLELGDSALYLCASSLGGRRYEQYFGPGTRLTVT.

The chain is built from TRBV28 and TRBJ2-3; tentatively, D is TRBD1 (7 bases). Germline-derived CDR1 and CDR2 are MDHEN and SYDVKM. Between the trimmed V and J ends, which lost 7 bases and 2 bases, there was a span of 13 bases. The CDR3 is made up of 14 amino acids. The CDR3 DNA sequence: TGTGCCAGCAAGGGGGGACAGTTCACAGATACGCAGTATTTT. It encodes CASKGGQFTDTQYF.

The CDR3 nucleotides read TGTGCCACCAGTGGGGATTCCGGGACAGGGTTCTACAATGAGCAGTTCTTC. Its translation: CATSGDSGTGFYNEQFF. The rearrangement joins TRBV24-1 to TRBJ2-1; the match to TRBD1 covers 9 bases. V lost 5 bases and J lost 3; bases outside the gene matches: 10. This CDR3 has 17 residues. CDR1 and CDR2 (germline): KGHDR, SFDVKD.

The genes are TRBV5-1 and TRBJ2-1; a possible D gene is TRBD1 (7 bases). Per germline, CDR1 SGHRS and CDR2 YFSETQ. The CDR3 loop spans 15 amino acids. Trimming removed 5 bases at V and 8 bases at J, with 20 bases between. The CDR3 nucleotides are TGCGCCAGCAGTCTATCGACAGGGTGGGAGGATGAGCAGTTCTTC. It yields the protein CASSLSTGWEDEQFF. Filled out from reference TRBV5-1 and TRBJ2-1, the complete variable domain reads KAGVTQTPRYLIKTRGQQVTLSCSPISGHRSVSWYQQTPGQGLQFLFEYFSETQRNKGNFPGRFSGRQFSNSRSEMNVSTLELGDSALYLCASSLSTGWEDEQFFGPGTRLTVL.

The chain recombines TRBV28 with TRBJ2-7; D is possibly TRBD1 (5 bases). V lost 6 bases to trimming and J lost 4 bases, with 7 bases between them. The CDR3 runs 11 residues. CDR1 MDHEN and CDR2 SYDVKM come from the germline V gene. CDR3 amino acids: CASSPGYEQYF. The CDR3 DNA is TGTGCCAGCAGCCCAGGGTACGAGCAGTACTTC.

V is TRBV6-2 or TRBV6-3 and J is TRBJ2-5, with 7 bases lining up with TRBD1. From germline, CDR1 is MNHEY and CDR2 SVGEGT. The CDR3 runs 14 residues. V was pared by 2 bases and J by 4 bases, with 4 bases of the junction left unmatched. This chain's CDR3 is CASSYLGQAETQYF. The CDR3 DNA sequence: TGTGCCAGCAGTTACCTCGGACAGGCAGAGACCCAGTACTTC.

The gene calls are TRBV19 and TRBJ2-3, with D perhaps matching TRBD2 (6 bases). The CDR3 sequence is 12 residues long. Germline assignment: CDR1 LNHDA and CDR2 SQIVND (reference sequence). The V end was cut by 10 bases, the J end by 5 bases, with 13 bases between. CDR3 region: CATGGVGDTQYF. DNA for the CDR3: TGTGCCACCGGGGGAGTGGGAGATACGCAGTATTTT.

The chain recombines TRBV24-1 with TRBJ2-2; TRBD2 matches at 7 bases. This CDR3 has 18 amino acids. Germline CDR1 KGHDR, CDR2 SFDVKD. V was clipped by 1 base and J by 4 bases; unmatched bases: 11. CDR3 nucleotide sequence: TGTGCCACCAGTGATTTTAAGGCTAGCGGACTTCCCACCGGGGAGCTGTTTTTT. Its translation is CATSDFKASGLPTGELFF.

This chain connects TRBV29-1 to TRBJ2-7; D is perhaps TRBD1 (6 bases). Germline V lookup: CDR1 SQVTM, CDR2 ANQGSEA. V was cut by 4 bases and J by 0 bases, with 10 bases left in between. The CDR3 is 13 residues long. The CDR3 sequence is CSVGQAISYEQYF. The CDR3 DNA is TGCAGCGTTGGACAGGCAATCTCCTACGAGCAGTACTTC.

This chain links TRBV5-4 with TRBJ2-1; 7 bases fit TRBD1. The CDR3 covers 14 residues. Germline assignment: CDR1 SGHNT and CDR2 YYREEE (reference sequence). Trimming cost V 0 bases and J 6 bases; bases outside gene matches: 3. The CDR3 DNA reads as TGTGCCAGCAGCTTGGGGGCAGGGGGCAATGAGCAGTTCTTC. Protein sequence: CASSLGAGGNEQFF.

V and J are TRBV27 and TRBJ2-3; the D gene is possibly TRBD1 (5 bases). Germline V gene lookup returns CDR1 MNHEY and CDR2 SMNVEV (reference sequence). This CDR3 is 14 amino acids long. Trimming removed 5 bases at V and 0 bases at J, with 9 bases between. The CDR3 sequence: CASSARASTDTQYF. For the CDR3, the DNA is TGTGCCAGCAGTGCCAGGGCCAGCACAGATACGCAGTATTTT.

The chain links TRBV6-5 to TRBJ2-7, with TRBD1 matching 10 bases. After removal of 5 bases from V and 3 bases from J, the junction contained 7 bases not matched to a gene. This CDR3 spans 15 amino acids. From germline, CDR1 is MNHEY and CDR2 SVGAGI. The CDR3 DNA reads TGTGCCAGCAGTAAACGGGACAGGGGTGGCTACGAGCAGTACTTC. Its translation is CASSKRDRGGYEQYF.

CDR3 sequence reads: CASSPGGLAGVTGELFF. The CDR3, as DNA: TGTGCCAGCAGTCCCGGGGGACTAGCGGGAGTCACCGGGGAGCTGTTTTTT. The V call is TRBV11-3, the J call TRBJ2-2; TRBD2 aligns across 14 bases. Germline V gene lookup returns CDR1 SGHNT and CDR2 YENEEA. J was trimmed by 4 bases and V by 6 bases; bases with no gene match: 7. The CDR3 length is 17 residues.

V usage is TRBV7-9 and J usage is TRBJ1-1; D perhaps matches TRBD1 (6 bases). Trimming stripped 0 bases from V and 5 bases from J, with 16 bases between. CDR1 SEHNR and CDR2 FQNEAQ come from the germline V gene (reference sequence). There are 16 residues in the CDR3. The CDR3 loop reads CASSLAGPQGGTEAFF. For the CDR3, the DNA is TGTGCCAGCAGCTTAGCGGGACCACAGGGAGGGACTGAAGCTTTCTTT.

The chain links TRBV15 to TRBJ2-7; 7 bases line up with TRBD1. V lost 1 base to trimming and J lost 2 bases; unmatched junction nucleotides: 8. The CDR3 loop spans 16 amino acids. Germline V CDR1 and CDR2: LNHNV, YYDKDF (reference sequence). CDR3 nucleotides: TGTGCCACCAGCAGAGGAGACAGGGCGAAGACCTACGAGCAGTACTTC. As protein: CATSRGDRAKTYEQYF. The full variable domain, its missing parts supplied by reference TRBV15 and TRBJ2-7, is DAMVIQNPRYQVTQFGKPVTLSCSQTLNHNVMYWYQQKSSQAPKLLFHYYDKDFNNEADTPDNFQSRRPNTSFCFLDIRSPGLGDTAMYLCATSRGDRAKTYEQYFGPGTRLTVT.

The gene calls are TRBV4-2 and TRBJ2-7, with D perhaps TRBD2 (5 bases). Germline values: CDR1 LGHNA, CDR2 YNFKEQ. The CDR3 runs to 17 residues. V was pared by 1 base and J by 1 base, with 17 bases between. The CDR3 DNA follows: TGTGCCAGCAGCCAAGGAGGATTCCGGGGAAATTCCTACGAGCAGTACTTC. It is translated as CASSQGGFRGNSYEQYF.